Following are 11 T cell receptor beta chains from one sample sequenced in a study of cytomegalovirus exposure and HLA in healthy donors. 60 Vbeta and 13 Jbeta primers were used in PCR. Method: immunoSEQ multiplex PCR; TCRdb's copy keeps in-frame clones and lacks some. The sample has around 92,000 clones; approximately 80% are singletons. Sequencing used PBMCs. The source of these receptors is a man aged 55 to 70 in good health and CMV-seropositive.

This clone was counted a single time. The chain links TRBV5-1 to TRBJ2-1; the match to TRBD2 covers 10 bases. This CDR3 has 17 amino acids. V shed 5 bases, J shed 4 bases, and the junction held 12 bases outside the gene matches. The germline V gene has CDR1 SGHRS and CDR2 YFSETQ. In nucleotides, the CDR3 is TGCGCCAGCAGTTCCTTTAGCGGGGGGCTTGTATACAATGAGCAGTTCTTC. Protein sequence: CASSSFSGGLVYNEQFF. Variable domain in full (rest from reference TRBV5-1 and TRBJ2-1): KAGVTQTPRYLIKTRGQQVTLSCSPISGHRSVSWYQQTPGQGLQFLFEYFSETQRNKGNFPGRFSGRQFSNSRSEMNVSTLELGDSALYLCASSSFSGGLVYNEQFFGPGTRLTVL.

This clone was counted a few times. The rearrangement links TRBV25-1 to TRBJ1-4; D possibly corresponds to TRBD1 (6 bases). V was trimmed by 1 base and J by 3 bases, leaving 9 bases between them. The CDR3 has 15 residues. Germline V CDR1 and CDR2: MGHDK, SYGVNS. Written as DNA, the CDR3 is TGTGCCAGCAGTGAATCAGGACAGCCTAATGAAAAACTGTTTTTT. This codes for CASSESGQPNEKLFF.

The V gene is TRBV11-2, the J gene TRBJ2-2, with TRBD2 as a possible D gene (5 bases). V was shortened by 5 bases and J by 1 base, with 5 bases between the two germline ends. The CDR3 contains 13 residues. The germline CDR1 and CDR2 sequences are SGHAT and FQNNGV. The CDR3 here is CASSGGNTGELFF. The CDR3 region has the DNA TGTGCCAGCAGCGGAGGGAACACCGGGGAGCTGTTTTTT.

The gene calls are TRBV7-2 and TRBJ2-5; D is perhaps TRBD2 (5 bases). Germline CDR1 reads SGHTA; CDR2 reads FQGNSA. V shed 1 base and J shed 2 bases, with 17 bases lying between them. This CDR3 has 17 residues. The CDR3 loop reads CASSLVGTGSGQETQYF. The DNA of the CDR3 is TGTGCCAGCAGCTTAGTTGGTACGGGAAGTGGGCAAGAGACCCAGTACTTC.

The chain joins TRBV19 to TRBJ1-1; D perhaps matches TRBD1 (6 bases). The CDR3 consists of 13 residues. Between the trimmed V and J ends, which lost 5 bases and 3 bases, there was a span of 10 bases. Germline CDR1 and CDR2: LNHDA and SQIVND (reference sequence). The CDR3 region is CASSVQGYTEAFF. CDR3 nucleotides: TGTGCCAGTAGTGTACAGGGATACACTGAAGCTTTCTTT.

CDR3 protein: CASSYPPGQGTGELFF. The CDR3 DNA reads as TGTGCCAGCAGTTACCCGCCGGGACAGGGGACCGGGGAGCTGTTTTTT. V gene TRBV6-5 combines with J gene TRBJ2-2; 10 bases agree with TRBD1. Trimming cost V 2 bases and J 5 bases; bases outside gene matches: 5. The CDR3 totals 16 residues. Germline V lookup: CDR1 MNHEY, CDR2 SVGAGI.

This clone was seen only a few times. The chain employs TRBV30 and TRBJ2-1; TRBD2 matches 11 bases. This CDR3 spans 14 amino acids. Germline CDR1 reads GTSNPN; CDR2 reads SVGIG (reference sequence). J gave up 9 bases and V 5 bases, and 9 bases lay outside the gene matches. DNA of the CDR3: TGTGCCTGGTGTAATAGCGGGGGGGCCATTGAGCAGTTCTTC. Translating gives CAWCNSGGAIEQFF.

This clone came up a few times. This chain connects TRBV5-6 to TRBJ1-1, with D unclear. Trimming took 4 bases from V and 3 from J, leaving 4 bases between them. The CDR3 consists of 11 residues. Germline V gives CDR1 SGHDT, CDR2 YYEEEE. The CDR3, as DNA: TGTGCCAGCAGCGGAGACACTGAAGCTTTCTTT. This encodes CASSGDTEAFF.

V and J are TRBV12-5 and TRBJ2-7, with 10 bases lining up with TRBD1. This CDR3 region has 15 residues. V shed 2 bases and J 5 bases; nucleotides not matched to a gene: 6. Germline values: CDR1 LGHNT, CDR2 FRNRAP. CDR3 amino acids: CASGLRTGGSDEQYF. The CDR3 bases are TGTGCTAGTGGTTTGAGGACAGGGGGAAGCGACGAGCAGTACTTC.

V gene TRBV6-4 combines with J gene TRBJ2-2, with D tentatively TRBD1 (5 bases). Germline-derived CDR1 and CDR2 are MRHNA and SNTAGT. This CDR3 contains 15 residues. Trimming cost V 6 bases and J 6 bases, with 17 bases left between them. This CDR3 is CASSVSGKGSGELFF. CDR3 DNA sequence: TGTGCCAGCAGCGTATCCGGAAAGGGGTCCGGGGAGCTGTTTTTT.

DNA for the CDR3: TGTGCCAGCAGCGGAACAGGGGGCCGAGTAGGGGAAAAACTGTTTTTT. It specifies CASSGTGGRVGEKLFF. The chain is built from TRBV9 and TRBJ1-4; 9 bases are shared with TRBD1. Trimming at V came to 3 bases and at J to 8 bases, leaving 11 bases not matched to a gene. The V gene's germline CDR1 is SGDLS and CDR2 YYNGEE. This CDR3 contains 16 residues.